These 5 T cell receptor beta chains were sequenced from one sample in a study of blood T cell repertoires in COVID-19. Here immunoSEQ multiplex PCR was the method, and the copy in TCRdb shows in-frame clones only, minus some. Among some 130,000 clones, roughly 85% were seen once, and the ten largest hold roughly 4%. Material for sequencing was peripheral blood. The receptors shown here come from a human donor in a cohort sampled during active COVID-19.

V usage is TRBV7-8 and J usage is TRBJ2-3, with a possible D match to TRBD1 (6 bases). V was trimmed by 11 bases and J by 2 bases, leaving 8 bases between them. CDR1 is SGHVS, CDR2 FQNEAQ, per germline. CDR3 length: 11 residues. In nucleotides, the CDR3 is TGTGCCGGACAGACCACAGATACGCAGTATTTT. Its protein product is CAGQTTDTQYF. Complete variable domain (other parts from reference TRBV7-8 and TRBJ2-3): GAGVSQSPRYKVAKRGQDVALRCDPISGHVSLFWYQQALGQGPEFLTYFQNEAQLDKSGLPSDRFFAERPEGSVSTLKIQRTQQEDSAVYLCAGQTTDTQYFGPGTRLTVL.

This rearrangement joins TRBV6-6 to TRBJ1-1; 9 bases agree with TRBD1. Germline-derived CDR1 and CDR2 are MNHNY and SVGAGI (reference sequence). This CDR3 region has 16 residues. The J segment lost 4 bases and the V segment lost 5 bases, leaving 11 bases of the junction unmatched. The CDR3 spells CASSPGQGGLATEAFF. The DNA for the CDR3 is TGTGCCAGCAGTCCGGGACAGGGCGGGTTGGCCACTGAAGCTTTCTTT.

The J gene is TRBJ2-5, the V gene TRBV14; D is possibly TRBD2 (6 bases). V gave up 0 bases and J gave up 4 bases, with 12 bases separating them. The CDR3 totals 15 residues. CDR1 is SGHDN, CDR2 FVKESK, per germline. Here the CDR3 DNA reads TGTGCCAGCAGCCAAGATAGGAGGGGCGGAGAGACCCAGTACTTC. Its protein is CASSQDRRGGETQYF.

The chain combines TRBV10-3 with TRBJ2-1, with D hard to call. V was trimmed by 5 bases and J by 7 bases, leaving 9 bases between them. The CDR3 runs 12 residues. Germline assignment: CDR1 ENHRY and CDR2 SYGVKD. The CDR3 region is CAISPRVNEQFF. For the CDR3, the DNA is TGTGCCATCAGTCCCCGGGTTAATGAGCAGTTCTTC.

The CDR3, as DNA: TGTGCTAGTGGTCAAACCAAACAGGGGGCGGTATCTGGGGCCAACGTCCTGACTTTC. It is translated as CASGQTKQGAVSGANVLTF. The chain links TRBV12-5 to TRBJ2-6; TRBD1 matches at 9 bases. J was trimmed by 1 base and V by 5 bases; bases with no gene match: 12. The CDR3 extends over 19 amino acids. Germline CDR1 is LGHNT and CDR2 is FRNRAP.